This is a list of T cell receptor beta chains from one sample in a study of high-grade serous ovarian cancer treatment subgroups. Profiling relied on immunoSEQ multiplex PCR, and the TCRdb table lists in-frame clones only, not all of them. The repertoire has roughly 3,500 clones, roughly 70% of them found once; the top ten carry about 14%. The material sequenced was tumor tissue. These receptors were obtained from a human donor with high-grade serous ovarian cancer. CDR3s include the opening cysteine and the closing phenylalanine or tryptophan. The D gene is left open where the match is weak. Rows give clone size only sometimes, using once, few, many, or a class for an expanded clone.

clone size	J gene	V gene	D gene	CDR3 DNA	CDR3 protein
-	TRBJ1-2	TRBV30	-	TGTGCCTGGAGGGGGGGCCTCGGAGCTAACTATGGCTACACCTTC	CAWRGGLGANYGYTF
-	TRBJ1-4	TRBV15	-	TGTGCCACCAGCAGAGATCGGGTGGAACCAAGAGCAACTAATGAAAAACTGTTTTTT	CATSRDRVEPRATNEKLFF
-	TRBJ2-5	TRBV18	-	TGTGCCAGCTCACCACCGGACGGGACCCAGTACTTC	CASSPPDGTQYF
-	TRBJ1-2	TRBV2	TRBD1	TGTGCCAGCAGGGGACAGGGTAACTATGGCTACACCTTC	CASRGQGNYGYTF
once	TRBJ1-3	TRBV15	-	TGTGCCACCAGCAGAGATGAAGACGGGCCTGGAAACACCATATATTTT	CATSRDEDGPGNTIYF
few	TRBJ2-1	TRBV7-8	-	TGTGCCAGCAGCGCCATTCCCCGGGCTAGGGAGCAGTTCTTC	CASSAIPRAREQFF
-	TRBJ2-1	TRBV10-3	-	TGTGCCATCAGTGAACAACGGGCCAATGAGCAGTTCTTC	CAISEQRANEQFF
-	TRBJ2-7	TRBV6-6	TRBD1	TGTGCCAGCAGTTACTCGAACAGGGGCGACGAGCAGTACTTC	CASSYSNRGDEQYF
-	TRBJ2-3	TRBV6-6	-	TGTGCCAGCAGTTCCTTGGGGTGGGATACGCAGTATTTT	CASSSLGWDTQYF
-	TRBJ2-6	TRBV27	-	TGTGCCAGCAGTCAAAAAACTACAGGATACTCTGGGGCCAACGTCCTGACTTTC	CASSQKTTGYSGANVLTF
few	TRBJ2-1	TRBV18	TRBD1	TGTGCCAGCTCACTACAGGGGGGCTCCTACAATGAGCAGTTCTTC	CASSLQGGSYNEQFF
-	TRBJ1-4	TRBV6-6	TRBD1	TGTGCCAGCAGTTACTCGAGGGCAGGGGGAAAAAAACTGTTTTTT	CASSYSRAGGKKLFF
few	TRBJ1-1	TRBV7-2	-	TGTGCCAGCAGCTTATGGGATAGGGCTTTCTTT	CASSLWDRAFF
-	TRBJ1-5	TRBV6-5	-	TGTGCCAGCCTGAAAGAAGGGGCGCGGGGACAGCCCCAGCATTTT	CASLKEGARGQPQHF
-	TRBJ1-2	TRBV27	-	TGTGCCAGCAGTTTATCAGCCCGGGGCGCCCGCTACTATGGCTACACCTTC	CASSLSARGARYYGYTF
-	TRBJ1-2	TRBV19	-	TGTGCCAGTAGTCCGCCACAGGGTGGCTATGGCTACACCTTC	CASSPPQGGYGYTF
medium-sized	TRBJ2-3	TRBV5-1	-	TGCGCCAGCAGCTTGGGTGGGGACGGAGTCGAGTATTTT	CASSLGGDGVEYF
-	TRBJ2-7	TRBV15	TRBD1	TGTGCCACCAGCAGAGATTTGGGACAGGGCCACGAGCAGTACTTC	CATSRDLGQGHEQYF
large	TRBJ2-5	TRBV5-4	TRBD1	TGTGCCAGCAGCCCGGGACAGGGCCTCCAAGAGACCCAGTACTTC	CASSPGQGLQETQYF
-	TRBJ2-5	TRBV5-1	TRBD1	TGCGCCAGCAGCTTACAGGGGGCAACGGCCCAAAACCAAGAGACCCAGTACTTC	CASSLQGATAQNQETQYF
-	TRBJ1-3	TRBV15	-	TGTGCCACCAGCAGAGATTTCGGGTTTTCTGGAAACACCATATATTTT	CATSRDFGFSGNTIYF
-	TRBJ2-5	TRBV10-2	-	TGCGCCAGCAGTGAGAGGGCGAGGGAGACCCAGTACTTC	CASSERARETQYF
few	TRBJ1-5	TRBV19	-	TGTGCCAGTAGTATGGATTGGGCAAGCAATCAGCCCCAGCATTTT	CASSMDWASNQPQHF
-	TRBJ1-2	TRBV4-3	-	TGCGCCAGCAGCCAAAGGAGCCGAGACTTCTATGGCTACACCTTC	CASSQRSRDFYGYTF
-	TRBJ2-5	TRBV18	-	TGTGCCAGCTCACCTGTCCAGGGCTCCCTCCAAGAGACCCAGTACTTC	CASSPVQGSLQETQYF